The sequence of this T cell receptor beta chain was determined in a study of Ad26.COV2.S vaccination and SARS-CoV-2 variants. Study results and caveats: CD8+ and CD4+ T cells specific for spike reportedly responded with substantial breadth after vaccination.

The treatment denotes: some 20 received Ad26.COV2.S at low or high dose, single or two shots; about 5 received placebo; per-sample allocation not given. After the first vaccine or placebo injection, samples were drawn on day 63. Boston supplied an adult donor aged 18-55 years. With regard to this clone: Its antigen remains unidentified.

Libraries were prepared by immunoSEQ multiplex PCR; TCRdb keeps only in-frame clonotypes and omits some of them. Of some 300,000 clones detected, 86% appear once; the ten largest clones hold roughly 2.1%. The receptor comes from a person between 18 and 65 years old who received the Ad26.COV2.S COVID-19 vaccine or a placebo. Sample: peripheral blood, taken in a trial of Ad26.COV2.S vaccine versus placebo.

The CDR3 region is CASSGEGGSSSYNSPLHF. The CDR3 coding sequence is TGTGCCTCCAGTGGGGAAGGGGGGTCGAGCTCCTATAATTCACCCCTCCACTTT. V gene TRBV19 combines with J gene TRBJ1-6; D possibly corresponds to TRBD1 (6 bases). Germline CDR1 and CDR2: LNHDA and SQIVND (reference sequence). This CDR3 region has 18 residues. V was shortened by 11 bases and J by 0 bases, with 23 bases between the two germline ends.